A single sample gave rise to the 31 T cell receptor beta chains below, sequenced in a study of response to subunit inactivated influenza vaccine. TCRdb re-called the RT-PCR reads through MiXCR, storing one row per CDR3 protein. Of 450,000 to 600,000 distinct CDR3 sequences listed, approximately 7.7% are singletons. The sample was PBMCs from blood, taken less than 30 months after vaccination. These receptors were obtained from a man between 45 and 75 years old who received an inactivated influenza vaccine.

The V and J genes are TRBV11-2 and TRBJ2-5, with D possibly being TRBD2 (5 bases). V gave up 0 bases and J gave up 3 bases, with 14 bases separating them. Germline CDR1 is SGHAT and CDR2 is FQNNGV. The CDR3 sequence is 16 residues long. This CDR3 reads CASSLDLLEGEETQYF. CDR3 nucleotide sequence: TGTGCCAGCAGCTTAGACTTACTAGAGGGAGAAGAGACCCAGTACTTC.

The chain carries TRBV29-1 and TRBJ2-1, with D perhaps TRBD1 (6 bases). The V gene's germline CDR1 is SQVTM and CDR2 ANQGSEA. This CDR3 is 12 amino acids long. V dropped 7 bases and J dropped 6 bases, with 13 bases sitting between them. CDR3 DNA sequence: TGCAGCGGACTCACAGGGCCCAATGAGCAGTTCTTC. Amino acid sequence: CSGLTGPNEQFF.

The sample holds a few counts of this clonotype. This chain joins TRBV29-1 and TRBJ1-2; the match to TRBD1 covers 10 bases. Trimming took 4 bases from V and 9 from J; bases not matched to a gene: 14. Per the germline V gene, CDR1 is SQVTM and CDR2 is ANQGSEA. The CDR3 covers 15 residues. CDR3 in DNA: TGCAGCGTTGGGGCCGGGACAGGGGACCTCCATCGCTACACCTTC. As protein: CSVGAGTGDLHRYTF.

This clonotype was observed at least ten times. The chain employs TRBV7-2 and TRBJ1-3, with D perhaps TRBD1 (6 bases). V gave up 5 bases and J gave up 0 bases, with 14 bases separating them. The germline gives CDR1 SGHTA, CDR2 FQGNSA. CDR3 length: 16 residues. The CDR3 nucleotides read TGTGCCAGCAGCCTCGGAGAGGACAGCTCTGGAAACACCATATATTTT. Translation gives CASSLGEDSSGNTIYF. Full variable domain (rest looked up from reference TRBV7-2 and TRBJ1-3): GAGVSQSPSNKVTEKGKDVELRCDPISGHTALYWYRQSLGQGLEFLIYFQGNSAPDKSGLPSDRFSAERTGGSVSTLTIQRTQQEDSAVYLCASSLGEDSSGNTIYFGEGSWLTVV.

The chain has TRBV5-1 and TRBJ2-3; TRBD2 matches at 9 bases. V dropped 4 bases and J dropped 3; count of bases not matched to a gene: 6. Germline lookup yields CDR1 SGHRS and CDR2 YFSETQ. The CDR3 is 15 amino acids. The CDR3 reads CASSIAGVGTDTQYF. In nucleotides, the CDR3 is TGCGCCAGCAGCATAGCGGGAGTGGGGACAGATACGCAGTATTTT.

This clonotype was recorded a few times. This sequence joins TRBV28 and TRBJ2-7; 9 bases are a match to TRBD1. With 8 bases clipped from V and 2 bases from J, the junction kept 10 bases outside the gene matches. This CDR3 has 15 residues. Germline V gene data show CDR1 as MDHEN and CDR2 as SYDVKM. The CDR3, as DNA: TGTGCCAGCTGCCCGTATGGACAGGGGACCTACGAGCAGTACTTC. It translates to CASCPYGQGTYEQYF.

This clonotype was detected many times. This chain uses TRBV7-9 with TRBJ2-2; 11 positions match TRBD2. The CDR3 runs 15 residues. V dropped 5 bases and J dropped 7; count of bases not matched to a gene: 6. The germline V gene encodes CDR1 SEHNR and CDR2 FQNEAQ (reference sequence). The CDR3 protein is CASSVTSGSSGELFF. CDR3 sequence (DNA): TGTGCCAGCAGCGTTACTAGCGGGAGTAGCGGGGAGCTGTTTTTT.

This clonotype was picked up many times. This sequence joins TRBV20-1 and TRBJ1-5, with D unclear. V was trimmed by 3 bases and J by 4 bases, leaving 16 bases between them. Germline CDR1 reads DFQATT; CDR2 reads SNEGSKA (reference sequence). The CDR3 has 15 residues. This CDR3 reads CSASRAGSGNQPQHF. The CDR3, as DNA: TGCAGTGCTAGTCGGGCGGGATCAGGAAATCAGCCCCAGCATTTT.

The chain's CDR3 is CASSTKRGLAGEGEQYF. The DNA of the CDR3 is TGTGCCAGCAGTACTAAACGGGGACTAGCGGGCGAGGGAGAGCAGTACTTC. The chain uses TRBV28 and TRBJ2-7; 12 nucleotides match TRBD2. From germline, CDR1 is MDHEN and CDR2 SYDVKM. This CDR3 has 17 residues. The V and J ends lost 5 bases and 7 bases, in that order; junction bases with no gene match: 15.

The chain recombines TRBV30 with TRBJ2-2, with D possibly matching TRBD2 (6 bases). V was cut by 7 bases and J by 4 bases, with 13 bases left in between. This CDR3 is built from 13 residues. CDR1 is GTSNPN, CDR2 SVGIG, per germline (reference sequence). CDR3 coding DNA: TGTGCCTCCCCGGGGCGGGGCACCGGGGAGCTGTTTTTT. Protein: CASPGRGTGELFF.

This chain connects TRBV20-1 to TRBJ2-3; TRBD2 matches 14 bases. The CDR3 is 15 residues long. Unmatched junction bases numbered 6, after V lost 7 bases and J lost 3 bases. Looked up from germline, CDR1 is DFQATT and CDR2 is SNEGSKA (reference sequence). CDR3 DNA: TGCAGTGGAACCGGGACTAGCGGGAGTACAGATACGCAGTATTTT. This sequence encodes CSGTGTSGSTDTQYF.

This rearrangement joins TRBV5-1 to TRBJ2-1, with TRBD1 matching 8 bases. Per the germline V gene, CDR1 is SGHRS and CDR2 is YFSETQ. The CDR3 covers 13 residues. With 4 bases clipped from V and 8 bases from J, the junction kept 5 bases outside the gene matches. This CDR3 reads CASSPQGAYEQFF. In DNA, the CDR3 is TGCGCCAGCAGCCCGCAGGGGGCCTATGAGCAGTTCTTC.

The chain joins TRBV3-1 to TRBJ2-5; D possibly corresponds to TRBD2 (5 bases). V dropped 4 bases and J dropped 3 bases, with 15 bases sitting between them. This CDR3 is built from 15 residues. CDR1 and CDR2 (germline): LGHDT, YNNKEL (reference sequence). CDR3 DNA sequence: TGTGCCAGCAGCCCCACCGCCGGACTCAAAGAGACCCAGTACTTC. It yields the protein CASSPTAGLKETQYF.

V and J are TRBV20-1 and TRBJ2-5, with D maybe TRBD1 (5 bases). In germline, CDR1 is DFQATT, CDR2 SNEGSKA (reference sequence). This CDR3 has 14 amino acids. V dropped 3 bases and J dropped 5 bases, with 16 bases sitting between them. CDR3 loop: CSARLAGLRETQYF. Here the CDR3 DNA reads TGCAGTGCTAGGTTGGCAGGGCTGAGGGAGACCCAGTACTTC.

This clonotype has more than one count but fewer than ten. The chain carries TRBV7-9 and TRBJ1-4; TRBD1 is a possible D gene (6 bases). The germline V gene encodes CDR1 SEHNR and CDR2 FQNEAQ (reference sequence). The CDR3 covers 14 residues. Trimming shortened V by 5 bases and J by 7 bases, and 14 bases separated the two germline ends. The CDR3 region is CASSVGGVSEKLFF. CDR3 nucleotides: TGTGCCAGCAGCGTCGGGGGCGTCAGTGAAAAACTGTTTTTT.

This clonotype has a count of ten or more. This chain links TRBV6-1 with TRBJ1-1; D unresolved. The CDR3 length is 10 residues. Germline CDR1 reads MNHNS; CDR2 reads SASEGT. Trimming removed 3 bases at V and 10 bases at J, with 6 bases between. The CDR3 sequence: CASSDTVAFF. CDR3 nucleotide sequence: TGTGCCAGCAGTGATACGGTAGCTTTCTTT.

This sequence joins TRBV9 and TRBJ2-2; TRBD1 aligns across 8 bases. This CDR3 contains 13 residues. The trim removed 7 bases at V and 5 bases at J, leaving 4 bases unmatched. Germline-derived CDR1 and CDR2 are SGDLS and YYNGEE. The CDR3 DNA follows: TGTGCCAGCCAAGGACAGGGTACCGGGGAGCTGTTTTTT. This codes for CASQGQGTGELFF.

This clonotype was detected ten times or more. The chain joins TRBV4-3 to TRBJ1-2; D gene unclear. The germline V gene has CDR1 LGHNA and CDR2 YSLEER. The CDR3 is 15 amino acids. Deletions cut 0 bases from V and 5 bases from J, with 13 bases between. The CDR3 sequence: CASSQDARTPYGYTF. CDR3 sequence (DNA): TGCGCCAGCAGCCAAGATGCCAGGACCCCGTATGGCTACACCTTC.

This clonotype was counted ten times or more. The genes are TRBV28 and TRBJ1-2; D perhaps matches TRBD1 (5 bases). The CDR3 is made up of 16 amino acids. The ends were cut back, 6 bases at V and 5 bases at J, with 22 bases in the middle. Germline V CDR1 and CDR2: MDHEN, SYDVKM. For the CDR3, the DNA is TGTGCCAGCAGATCTACAGCCTTCGGGGCAGGGTATGGCTACACCTTC. This sequence encodes CASRSTAFGAGYGYTF.

In this sample, this clonotype turned up a few times. CDR3 in amino acids: CATSDWGVEAQHF. DNA of the CDR3: TGTGCCACCAGTGATTGGGGGGTTGAGGCCCAGCATTTT. The chain links TRBV24-1 to TRBJ1-5, with D possibly matching TRBD1 (5 bases). The germline CDR1 and CDR2 sequences are KGHDR and SFDVKD. The length of the CDR3 is 13 residues. Trimming pared 2 bases from V and 11 bases from J, leaving 12 bases between.

The chain uses TRBV20-1 and TRBJ2-7; 8 positions agree with TRBD2. The ends lost 1 base at V and 1 base at J; junction bases unmatched: 9. CDR1 is DFQATT and CDR2 is SNEGSKA in the germline V gene (reference sequence). This CDR3 spans 16 amino acids. The CDR3 spells CSARGYPSGRSYEQYF. Here the CDR3 DNA reads TGCAGTGCTAGAGGGTATCCTAGCGGGCGTTCCTACGAGCAGTACTTC.

This clonotype was detected many times. The CDR3 bases are TGTGCCAGCTCACCCGGTAGGGGTGACACTGAAGCTTTCTTT. It codes for CASSPGRGDTEAFF. This rearrangement joins TRBV18 to TRBJ1-1; possibly TRBD1 for D (5 bases). Germline V gene data show CDR1 as KGHSH and CDR2 as LQKENI. Trimming pared 3 bases from V and 3 bases from J, leaving 11 bases between. This CDR3 region has 14 residues. Drawing the rest from reference TRBV18 and TRBJ1-1, the complete variable domain is NAGVMQNPRHLVRRRGQEARLRCSPMKGHSHVYWYRQLPEEGLKFMVYLQKENIIDESGMPKERFSAEFPKEGPSILRIQQVVRGDSAAYFCASSPGRGDTEAFFGQGTRLTVV.

The sample holds a few counts of this clonotype. Germline and junction disagree at one end, which may indicate a read error. The rearrangement links TRBV7-2 to TRBJ2-5; no reliable D call. This CDR3 has 15 amino acids. The germline V gene encodes CDR1 SGHTA and CDR2 FQGNSA. CDR3 sequence: CASSFGPVYQEAQYF. The CDR3 DNA is TGTGCCAGCAGCTTCGGTCCGGTGTACCAAGAGGCCCAGTACTTC.

The rearrangement links TRBV29-1 to TRBJ2-1; possibly TRBD1 for D (5 bases). V lost 7 bases to trimming and J lost 0 bases, with 19 bases between them. This CDR3 comprises 16 residues. Germline V CDR1 and CDR2: SQVTM, ANQGSEA. The CDR3 region has the DNA TGCAGCGCTAGGGGCCCGGCACCGGTCTCCTACAATGAGCAGTTCTTC. Translated, it gives CSARGPAPVSYNEQFF.

This clonotype has at least ten counts. The chain combines TRBV12-3 or TRBV12-4 with TRBJ1-1; D might be TRBD1 (6 bases). The CDR3 consists of 14 residues. Trimming cost V 4 bases and J 1 base, with 10 bases left between them. The chain's CDR3 is CASSSTGSNTEAFF. CDR3 coding DNA: TGTGCCAGCAGTTCTACAGGGTCGAACACTGAAGCTTTCTTT.

This clonotype was detected only a few times. The chain has TRBV6-1 and TRBJ2-7; either TRBD1 or TRBD2 may fit D (6 bases each). The V end was cut by 1 base, the J end by 3 bases, with 10 bases between. This CDR3 region has 14 residues. Germline V gives CDR1 MNHNS, CDR2 SASEGT. CDR3 protein: CASSEGGAYYEQYF. The CDR3 bases are TGTGCCAGCAGTGAAGGGGGGGCCTACTACGAGCAGTACTTC.

The rearrangement joins TRBV7-2 to TRBJ2-5; TRBD1 might be the D (5 bases). Deletions cut 5 bases from V and 5 bases from J, with 18 bases between. This CDR3 comprises 15 residues. Germline CDR1 and CDR2: SGHTA and FQGNSA. CDR3 protein: CASSPYSQPGETQYF. The CDR3 DNA reads as TGTGCCAGCAGCCCTTACAGTCAACCAGGGGAGACCCAGTACTTC.

The genes are TRBV27 and TRBJ2-1; a weak D match, TRBD1 (6 bases). CDR1 is MNHEY, CDR2 SMNVEV, per germline (reference sequence). The V end lost 5 bases, the J end lost 7 bases, and 21 bases lay between the germline ends. This CDR3 has 16 amino acids. The chain's CDR3 is CASSPASGHRVNEQFF. In DNA form, the CDR3 reads TGTGCCAGCAGTCCCGCGTCAGGGCACAGGGTAAATGAGCAGTTCTTC.

At least ten counts were recorded for this clonotype. The CDR3 DNA follows: TGTGCCAGCAGCCGCGGCAGGGGGCTTCACTACAATGAGCAGTTCTTC. This gives the protein CASSRGRGLHYNEQFF. The chain uses TRBV3-1 and TRBJ2-1, with 8 bases fitting TRBD1. Germline trimming cut 4 bases from V and 3 bases from J; bases unmatched to any gene: 8. Germline loops: CDR1 LGHDT, CDR2 YNNKEL (reference sequence). The CDR3 runs 16 residues.

This clonotype was counted at least ten times. The chain uses TRBV29-1 and TRBJ2-1; D ambiguous. Trimming left V 5 bases short and J 1 base short, with 12 bases between. Germline V gene sequence: CDR1 SQVTM, CDR2 ANQGSEA. This CDR3 has 14 amino acids. Here the CDR3 DNA reads TGCAGCGTTAACCCTGGGGTTTCCTACAATGAGCAGTTCTTC. It translates to CSVNPGVSYNEQFF.

This sequence joins TRBV11-2 and TRBJ2-3; unclear D gene. CDR1 is SGHAT and CDR2 is FQNNGV in the germline V gene. V was clipped by 5 bases and J by 2 bases, with 11 bases between them. This CDR3 region has 14 residues. CDR3 region: CASSAPATTDTQYF. CDR3 in DNA: TGTGCCAGCAGCGCGCCGGCTACCACAGATACGCAGTATTTT.